This T cell receptor beta chain came from a study of blood T cell repertoires in COVID-19. Overall study context: The samples span acute and convalescent COVID-19 from the United States, Italy and Spain. From T cells, B-cell-depleted T cells, or PBMCs came the material, which was cDNA or gDNA.

In the original processing: Researchers report that nucleated cell counts were estimated from reference gene primer amplification. Data came from immunoSEQ multiplex PCR; TCRdb stores just in-frame clones and leaves some out. That table supplies the V and J calls and clone size; D and trimming were determined from the DNA. The sample holds more than 300,000 clones, about 82% seen once. The CDR3 contains 15 residues. The germline V and J ends were trimmed by 3 bases and 7 bases, with 16 bases remaining between them. The germline gives CDR1 SEHNR, CDR2 FQNEAQ (reference sequence). Input material: peripheral blood. The receptor comes from a woman in her 50s with acute or convalescent COVID-19. This rearrangement joins TRBV7-9 to TRBJ2-1, with TRBD2 as a possible D gene (5 bases). This CDR3 is CASSFSLGPSNEQFF. The DNA for the CDR3 is TGTGCCAGCAGCTTCTCACTAGGGCCGTCAAATGAGCAGTTCTTC.